The present T cell receptor (beta chain) was sequenced within a study of shared clonotypes between healthy human individuals. Whole-study context: The study drew on two women and a few men aged 18 to 49 as donors. Study results and caveats: Memory subsets generally showed smaller estimated richness than naive subsets did.

Donors were healthy HIV-negative adults without recent acute infections or vaccinations. CD8 memory was a combination of CD45RO+ cells and CCR7-negative CD45RA+ TemRA cells. The germline V gene has CDR1 SGHDT and CDR2 YYEEEE. The CDR3 consists of 12 residues. The germline V and J ends were trimmed by 6 bases and 6 bases, with 13 bases remaining between them. Points on this clone: What it binds is unknown.

Measured with immunoSEQ multiplex PCR; TCRdb has only the in-frame clones, and not every one. This repertoire shows roughly 76,000 clones, around 57% found once; its top ten account for under 65%. The TCR originated in a man in his thirties or forties in good health. Input material: memory CD8+ T cells sorted from blood. Described subset: CD45RO+ cells pooled with CCR7-negative TemRA cells. This chain connects TRBV5-6 to TRBJ2-7, with D tentatively TRBD2 (6 bases). DNA for the CDR3: TGTGCCAGCACCCTGGGGGGAAGCGAGCAGTACTTC. Translating it yields CASTLGGSEQYF.